This TCR beta chain appears in the sequencing data of a study of T cell responses to AZD1222 COVID-19 vaccine. Sequenced by immunoSEQ multiplex PCR; TCRdb stores in-frame clones only, minus some. The repertoire holds hundreds of thousands of clones, with 93% as singletons. CDR1 and CDR2 (germline): KGHSH, LQKENI. The V end lost 3 bases, the J end lost 2 bases, and 13 bases lay between the germline ends. This CDR3 contains 15 residues. With regard to this clone: Its antigen is still unknown.

Whole-study findings and limits: Unmutated variant regions reportedly attract nearly half of all spike-specific TCRs.

Sample: peripheral blood, taken on day 0 of MenACWY control vaccination. The genes are TRBV18 and TRBJ1-1; a weak D match, TRBD1 (5 bases). The receptor comes from an adult in good health. The CDR3 DNA reads as TGTGCCAGCTCACCCGAATTGGGGGGAAACACTGAAGCTTTCTTT. Amino acid sequence: CASSPELGGNTEAFF.